This record looks at one TCR beta chain sequence and its context. Its target is unknown. This sample is part of a study of T cells in Graves' hyperthyroidism and ophthalmopathy. Diagnosis of hyperthyroidism was new in patients aged 18 to 65, and its duration was under 2 months. Germline lookup yields CDR1 DFQATT and CDR2 SNEGSKA (reference sequence). Deletions cut 6 bases from V and 5 bases from J, with 10 bases between. CDR3 length: 11 residues. TCR beta CDR3 sequences were amplified from RNA transcripts. Primed by the HTBI set, a first-round RT-PCR was run on the TCR CDR3. One entry per CDR3 protein, called by TCRdb with MiXCR from the multiplex PCR reads. The sample includes some 560,000 distinct CDR3 sequences, approximately 15% of them seen just once. Study-wide results and caveats: Also found in blood were most expanded thyroid clonotypes above 0.001. In validation, the model predicted ophthalmopathy. These predictions came a median about 6.2 months before onset.

The V call is TRBV20-1, the J call TRBJ2-5; D not resolved. Sample: blood. The source is a woman under 40 with Graves' hyperthyroidism. The CDR3 sequence: CSAENTETQYF. Written as DNA, the CDR3 is TGCAGTGCCGAAAATACGGAGACCCAGTACTTC.